This T cell receptor beta chain comes out of a study of technical replicates of blood from a handful of donors. Sequenced by immunoSEQ multiplex PCR; TCRdb stores in-frame clones only, minus some. The sample includes 65,000 to 90,000 clones, around 94% seen only once; the top ten take approximately 0.41%. The length of the CDR3 is 15 residues. The V gene's germline CDR1 is LNHDA and CDR2 SQIVND (reference sequence). V trimming: 5 bases; J trimming: 4 bases; junction bases outside the gene matches: 6. Sequencing used T cells isolated from PBMCs. This chain connects TRBV19 to TRBJ2-3; 10 bases match TRBD2. This receptor was taken from a human donor in good health. CDR3 DNA: TGTGCCAGTAGTGGTCTAGCGGGAGTCTCAGATACGCAGTATTTT. Protein sequence: CASSGLAGVSDTQYF. Full variable domain (outside the CDR3, taken from reference TRBV19 and TRBJ2-3): DGGITQSPKYLFRKEGQNVTLSCEQNLNHDAMYWYRQDPGQGLRLIYYSQIVNDFQKGDIAEGYSVSREKKESFPLTVTSAQKNPTAFYLCASSGLAGVSDTQYFGPGTRLTVL.